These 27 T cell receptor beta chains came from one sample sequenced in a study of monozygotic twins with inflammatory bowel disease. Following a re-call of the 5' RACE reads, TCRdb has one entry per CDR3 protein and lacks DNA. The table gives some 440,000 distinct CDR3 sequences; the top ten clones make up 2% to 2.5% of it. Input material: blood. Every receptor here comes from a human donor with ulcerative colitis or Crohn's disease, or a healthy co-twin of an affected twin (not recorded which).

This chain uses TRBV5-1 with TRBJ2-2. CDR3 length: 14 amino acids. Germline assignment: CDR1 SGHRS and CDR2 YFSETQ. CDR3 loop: CASSRVLADGELFF.

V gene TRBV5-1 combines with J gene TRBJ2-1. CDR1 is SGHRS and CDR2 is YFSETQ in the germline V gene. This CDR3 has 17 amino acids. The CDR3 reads CASSLIGPAGSYNEQFF.

The chain's CDR3 is CASSLDTSGGGTDTQYF. The J gene is TRBJ2-3, the V gene TRBV7-3; the TRBD2 assignment by TCRdb is unverifiable without DNA. The CDR3 sequence is 17 residues long. Looked up from germline, CDR1 is SGHTA and CDR2 is FQGTGA.

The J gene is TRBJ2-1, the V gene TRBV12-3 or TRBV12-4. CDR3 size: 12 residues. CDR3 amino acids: CASFLVGSEQFF.

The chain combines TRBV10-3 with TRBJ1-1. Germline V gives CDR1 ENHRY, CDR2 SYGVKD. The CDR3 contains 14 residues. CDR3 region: CAISVVEPNTEAFF.

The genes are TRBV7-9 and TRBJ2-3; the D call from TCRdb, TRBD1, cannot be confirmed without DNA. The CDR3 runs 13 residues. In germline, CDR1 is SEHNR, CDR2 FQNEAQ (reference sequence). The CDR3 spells CASSPRETDTQYF.

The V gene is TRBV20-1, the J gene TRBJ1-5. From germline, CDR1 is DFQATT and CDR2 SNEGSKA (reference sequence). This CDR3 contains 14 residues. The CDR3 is CSASDGGSNQPQHF.

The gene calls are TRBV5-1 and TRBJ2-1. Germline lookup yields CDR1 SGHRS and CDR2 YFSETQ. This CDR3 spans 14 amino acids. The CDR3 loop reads CASSFREPYNEQFF.

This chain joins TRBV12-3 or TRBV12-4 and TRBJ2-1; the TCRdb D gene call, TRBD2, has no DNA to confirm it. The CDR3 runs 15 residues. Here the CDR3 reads CASRVGGGNYNEQFF.

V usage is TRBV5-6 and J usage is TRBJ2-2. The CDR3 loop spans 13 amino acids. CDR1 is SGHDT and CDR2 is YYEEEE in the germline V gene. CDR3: CASSLGPYGELFF.

The CDR3 protein is CASLEGTGGTGELFF. The V and J genes are TRBV7-9 and TRBJ2-2; checking the TCRdb D call of TRBD1 is not possible without DNA. The germline V gene encodes CDR1 SEHNR and CDR2 FQNEAQ (reference sequence). The CDR3 is 15 residues long.

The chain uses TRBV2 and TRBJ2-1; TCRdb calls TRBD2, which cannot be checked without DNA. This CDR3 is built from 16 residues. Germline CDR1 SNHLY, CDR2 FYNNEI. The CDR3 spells CASMEALAGGPNEQFF.

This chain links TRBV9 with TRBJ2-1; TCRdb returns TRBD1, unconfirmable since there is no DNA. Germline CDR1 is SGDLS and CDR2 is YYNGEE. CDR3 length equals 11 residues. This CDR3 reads CASGVRNEQFF.

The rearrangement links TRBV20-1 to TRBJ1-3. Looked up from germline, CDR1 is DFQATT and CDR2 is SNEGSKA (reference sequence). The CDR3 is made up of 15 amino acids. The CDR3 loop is CSARDFQGPGNTIYF.

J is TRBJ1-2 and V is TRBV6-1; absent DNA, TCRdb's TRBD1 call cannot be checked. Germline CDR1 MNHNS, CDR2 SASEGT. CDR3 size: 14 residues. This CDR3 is CASNSGGINYGYTF.

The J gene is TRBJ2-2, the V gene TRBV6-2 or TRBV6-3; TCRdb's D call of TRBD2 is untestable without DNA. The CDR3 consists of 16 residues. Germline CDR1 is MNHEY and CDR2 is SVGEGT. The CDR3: CASSYSTPRSTGELFF.

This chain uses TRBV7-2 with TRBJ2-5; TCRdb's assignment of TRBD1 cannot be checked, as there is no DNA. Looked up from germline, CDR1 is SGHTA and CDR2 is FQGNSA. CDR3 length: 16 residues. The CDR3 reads CASSLALGTAQETQYF.

CDR3 region: CASSLKGSYGYTF. The V call is TRBV5-1, the J call TRBJ1-2. The CDR3 covers 13 residues. From germline, CDR1 is SGHRS and CDR2 YFSETQ.

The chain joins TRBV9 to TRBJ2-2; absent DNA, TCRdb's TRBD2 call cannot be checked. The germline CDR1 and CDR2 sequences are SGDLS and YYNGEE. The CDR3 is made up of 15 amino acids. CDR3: CASSASTSWTGELFF.

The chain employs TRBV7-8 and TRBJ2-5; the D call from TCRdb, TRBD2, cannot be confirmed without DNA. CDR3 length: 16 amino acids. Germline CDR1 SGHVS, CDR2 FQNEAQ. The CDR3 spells CASSLLGLAGKETQYF. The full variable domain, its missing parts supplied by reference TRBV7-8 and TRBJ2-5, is GAGVSQSPRYKVAKRGQDVALRCDPISGHVSLFWYQQALGQGPEFLTYFQNEAQLDKSGLPSDRFFAERPEGSVSTLKIQRTQQEDSAVYLCASSLLGLAGKETQYFGPGTRLLVL.

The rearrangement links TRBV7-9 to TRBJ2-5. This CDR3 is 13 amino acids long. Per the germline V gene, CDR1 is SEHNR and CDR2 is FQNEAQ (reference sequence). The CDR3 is CASSLAPQETQYF. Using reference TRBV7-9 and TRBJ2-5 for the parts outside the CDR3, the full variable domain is DTGVSQNPRHKITKRGQNVTFRCDPISEHNRLYWYRQTLGQGPEFLTYFQNEAQLEKSRLLSDRFSAERPKGSFSTLEIQRTEQGDSAMYLCASSLAPQETQYFGPGTRLLVL.

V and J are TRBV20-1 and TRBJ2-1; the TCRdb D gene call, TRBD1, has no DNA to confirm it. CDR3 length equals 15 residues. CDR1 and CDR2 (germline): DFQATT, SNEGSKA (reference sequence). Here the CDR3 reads CSARVGQGARYEQFF.

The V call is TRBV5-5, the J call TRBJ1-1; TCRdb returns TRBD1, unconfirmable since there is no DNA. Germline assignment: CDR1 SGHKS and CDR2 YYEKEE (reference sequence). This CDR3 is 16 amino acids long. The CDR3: CASNILQGAGNTEAFF.

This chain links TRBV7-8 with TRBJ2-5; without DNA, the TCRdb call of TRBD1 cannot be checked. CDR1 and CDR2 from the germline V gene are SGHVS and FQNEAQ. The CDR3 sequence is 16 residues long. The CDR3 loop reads CASSLRTGGEEETQYF.

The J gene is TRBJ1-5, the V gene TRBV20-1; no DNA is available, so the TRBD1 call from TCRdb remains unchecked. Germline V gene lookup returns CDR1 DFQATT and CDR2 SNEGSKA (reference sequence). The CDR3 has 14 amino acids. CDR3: CSARPGSGNQPQHF.

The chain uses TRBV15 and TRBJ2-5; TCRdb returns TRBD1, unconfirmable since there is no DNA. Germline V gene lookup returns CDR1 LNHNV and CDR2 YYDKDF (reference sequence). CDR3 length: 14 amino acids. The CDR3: CATSRVGGLETQYF.

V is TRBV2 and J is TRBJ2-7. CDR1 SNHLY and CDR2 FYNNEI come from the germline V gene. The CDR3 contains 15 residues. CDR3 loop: CASSEVSRSPNEQYF.